The T cell receptor (beta chain) described here comes from a study of cytomegalovirus exposure and HLA in healthy donors (dated by TCRdb to the late 2010s). In terms of the full investigation: According to an earlier analysis of a few hundred of the donors, roughly 180 million T cells yielded approximately 120 million unique TCR beta sequences and approximately 300 Gb of sequence data. Roughly 320 gigabases of sequencing data and around 80 million unique TCR sequences made up an early release that covered nearly 650 HLA-typed donors. Of the roughly 400 genotyped donors, around 81% fell in the genetic ancestry cluster associated with self-reported Caucasian donors. The aim of the study was to test whether cataloging public T cell receptors could identify signatures of past pathogen exposure. Using immunosequencing, the study profiled T cell repertoires from fewer than 850 subjects and related those repertoires to cytomegalovirus serostatus. Along with the roughly 610-subject first cohort, a separate validation cohort of 120 different subjects was used. High-throughput TCR immunosequencing, statistical association of individual TCRs with disease status, and machine learning were combined to predict cytomegalovirus infection status. In a later analysis, previously published TCR beta repertoires from 666 donors were re-analyzed and high-resolution HLA genotyping was added so that TCR occurrence patterns could be studied. In the later analysis, no new phenotypic data were used to find candidate immune exposures; instead, reliance was placed on TCR beta sequences and their occurrence across donors. An earlier analysis of 587 of the donors applied high-throughput TCR beta sequencing to assess whether each TCR beta V gene segment acted as functional or pseudogenic. Donor age, sex, ethnicity and CMV serostatus were compiled together with the repertoire data. A later genetic analysis took genome-wide SNP genotypes for about three fifths of the 666 donors and used that subset as a discovery cohort. All discovery cohort repertoires had been generated on a single sequencing platform. Class I and class II HLA loci were covered by the typing at four-digit resolution. Typing coverage differed by locus: A, B, C, DRB1 and DQB1 were typed in roughly 620-630 donors, DQA1 in 522, DPA1 in over 600, and DPB1 in 450 to 490. Because of strong linkage in the cohort, roughly five DR-DQ haplotypes were treated as single units for association and clustering. On average, about 200,000 unique TCR beta nucleotide sequences were sequenced per donor among a few hundred genotyped donors of the cohort, with 15% to 20% of those sequences being non-productive.

Library prep was done by the immunoSEQ multiplex PCR assay. For the multiplex PCR, a mixture combining 60 forward primers for TCR Vbeta segments and 13 reverse primers for TCR Jbeta segments was used. The CDR3 region of rearranged TCR beta genes was amplified from genomic DNA by a multiplex PCR assay. Amplified TCR beta libraries were sequenced as 87-base-pair reads on the Illumina HiSeq System. For the original study's pipeline: A later analysis counted 65 million to 90 million unique TCR beta chains across the roughly 700 repertoires, and 9 million to 14 million of these chains were shared by at least two donors. A nearest-neighbor algorithm error-corrected the raw reads and collapsed the reads into unique sequences, merging closely related sequences to remove PCR and sequencing errors. To assign V, D and J gene segments, CDR3 sequences were aligned to IMGT reference sequences. For a sequence to be retained, a match of at least six nucleotides was required to both a V gene segment and a J gene segment. Rearrangements were called productive when the CDR3 lacked stop codons and stayed in frame with V and J; all others were non-productive. CDR3 was defined by IMGT convention, running from the second conserved V-encoded cysteine to the conserved J-encoded phenylalanine. Sequences without an unambiguous match to a single V gene segment were excluded from the earlier analysis of about 630 of the donors. An earlier analysis of 500 to 600 of the donors classified V segments as functional when productive rearrangements were above 56.7% and as segregating when the standard deviation between donors was above 5%. A statistical classification framework was built for diagnosing cytomegalovirus status from the catalog of TCR beta chain sequences. V and J gene assignment, in a later analysis, came from comparing TCR nucleotide sequences with IMGT/GENE-DB human TR gene sequences. The TCRdist pipeline was used in a later analysis to assign CDR3 sequences and most-parsimonious VDJ recombination scenarios. A later analysis defined each TCR beta chain by its CDR3 amino acid sequence plus V-gene family, and excluded reads lacking a unique V-gene family. To address suspected cross-contamination and a sequencing artifact, a later analysis removed 592 highly shared, low-generation-probability nucleotide sequences. In a later analysis, a clonal expansion index for each public chain was calculated from normalized within-repertoire ranks of inferred template counts. Generation probabilities in a later analysis came from a VDJ recombination model fitted to out-of-frame rearrangements, and those results were checked against IGoR. In a later analysis, TCR-TCR, TCR-HLA and TCR-CMV co-occurrence was scored with hypergeometric tests, and a repertoire-size bias correction was applied to TCR pairs. A later analysis estimated false discovery rates by permuting HLA or CMV assignments 20 times. In a later analysis, co-occurring TCRs were grouped using DBSCAN, and TCRdist sequence similarity was added for clustering within HLA-allele-positive subsets. Repertoires with fewer than 30,000 or more than 120,000 public chains, plus five repertoires with anomalous nucleotide sharing, were excluded from co-occurrence clustering. The table comes from immuneACCESS by way of TCRdb, which keeps in-frame sequences with V and J called. Part of the clones is missing from these tables; in studies checked, under half for an unresolved V gene and the rest for unknown reasons. The DNA was the basis for D and trimming; V, J and clone size are from that table. For this sample there are 160,000 or so clones; roughly 78% appear just once. The ten largest clones take up roughly 2% of the sample.

The cohort consisted of some 730 healthy bone marrow donors. All cohort members were sampled while nominally healthy, although unrecorded immune exposures were likely present. The donor was CMV seronegative and was included in the group of over 300 seronegative cohort members. A peripheral blood sample was provided by each donor, and peripheral blood mononuclear cells were used for TCR beta sequencing. The Qiagen DNeasy Blood Extraction Kit was used to extract genomic DNA from the blood cell samples. For this clone: Its antigen specificity is not known. There are no base qualities to consult, and no much larger clone falls within one base.

V and J are truncated by 0 bases and 3 bases respectively, leaving an intervening sequence of 12 bases. The CDR3, cysteine through phenylalanine, is 15 amino acids long. The sequence is cut down to CDR3 DNA, 45 bases in frame from base 1. According to the germline V gene, CDR1 reads LGHNA and CDR2 reads YNFKEQ. Here is what the overall study found, with its caveats: Most TCR sequences were observed very rarely across donors, whereas some public TCRs were present in many individuals. According to a later analysis, most CMV-associated TCR beta chains appeared to be HLA-restricted, and the HLA associations seemed to be driven largely by CMV exposure. Sequencing depth was assumed to be roughly uniform across donors in the presence/absence analyses, though that assumption may not hold. In both the original and validation cohorts, the classifier was reported to diagnose cytomegalovirus status with high specificity and sensitivity. The sequencing pipeline was judged likely to have produced a cluster of highly shared sequence variants as a technical artifact. At a false discovery rate of 0.05, a later analysis linked around 17,000 TCR beta sequences to specific HLA alleles. Over 15 rarely observed V segments, including chromosome 9 orphons, were excluded from the earlier analysis of approximately 500 of the donors because counts were too low. Strong co-occurrence of HLA alleles, especially DR and DQ, made assigning TCR associations to individual alleles difficult. Because HLA typing was unavailable for some donors at each locus, only the typed subset was used in association tests. Because the 87-base-pair reads could not distinguish some IMGT-functional V segments, including TRBV6-2 and TRBV6-3, those segments were excluded. The study gave a list of under 200 TCR beta chains associated with cytomegalovirus. In a later analysis, HLA-associated TCR beta chains showed more clonal expansion and lower generation probabilities than non-associated chains that were equally common. The authors suggested that the approach could potentially be extended to other disease states and immunological phenotypes. CMV serostatus was the only immune exposure information available for the cohort. Compared with the approximately 700-donor mean, donors in an Asian-associated ancestry cluster had fewer N-insertions in productive TCRs, according to a later genetic analysis. A later genetic analysis associated a missense DCLRE1C variant with V-gene and J-gene trimming of TCR beta chains, and an independent cohort replicated the association. In a later analysis, several top co-occurrence clusters were reported to appear linked to parvovirus B19, influenza, CMV and Epstein-Barr virus. In vitro tests confirmed that a few of the cytomegalovirus-associated TCR beta chains recognize cytomegalovirus antigens. In this cohort, only TCR beta chains were sequenced, and detectable features were limited by the absence of alpha or paired-chain data. In a later analysis, TCR association rates were found to vary across HLA loci, with the most associated TCRs seen for DRB1 alleles and the fewest for HLA-C alleles. Linkage disequilibrium might explain the correlated functional status among segregating V segments, but an unknown experimental factor could not be excluded. In an earlier analysis of roughly 560 of the donors, most TCR beta V segments were observed in productive rearrangements about 87% or about 30% of the time, broadly matching IMGT annotations. A further reported finding was that TCR beta sequences accurately predicted the HLA-A and HLA-B alleles for most subjects in the first cohort.

This chain is built from TRBV4-2 and TRBJ2-7; perhaps TRBD2 is the D gene, with 5 bases matching. The receptor comes from a middle-aged man in good health and CMV-seronegative. The sample consisted of PBMCs. The nucleotide sequence is TGTGCCAGCAGCCAAGAGGCAGGAGGCCTCTACGAGCAGTACTTC. Protein translation: CASSQEAGGLYEQYF.